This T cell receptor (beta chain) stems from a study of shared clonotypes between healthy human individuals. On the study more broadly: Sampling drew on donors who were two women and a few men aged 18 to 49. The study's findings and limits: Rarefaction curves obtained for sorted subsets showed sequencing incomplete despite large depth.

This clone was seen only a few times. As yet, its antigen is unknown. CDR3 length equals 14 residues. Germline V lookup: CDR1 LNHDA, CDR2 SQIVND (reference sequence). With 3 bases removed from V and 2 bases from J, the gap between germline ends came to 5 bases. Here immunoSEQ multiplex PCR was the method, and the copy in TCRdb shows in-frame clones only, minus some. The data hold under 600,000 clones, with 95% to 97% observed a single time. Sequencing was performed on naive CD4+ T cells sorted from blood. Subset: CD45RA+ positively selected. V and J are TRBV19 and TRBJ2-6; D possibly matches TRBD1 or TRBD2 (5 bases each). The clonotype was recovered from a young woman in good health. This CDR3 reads CASSMGAGANVLTF. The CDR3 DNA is TGTGCCAGTAGTATGGGGGCTGGGGCCAACGTCCTGACTTTC.